This T cell receptor (beta chain) was captured in a study of shared clonotypes between healthy human individuals. Study observations and caveats: Sampling covered nothing but blood. Tissue TCR repertoires likely differ from those found in blood. Among the subsets, naive ones generally showed larger estimated richness than memory ones.

For this clone: The antigen is unknown.

CD45RO negativity and positive selection for CCR7 defined naive CD8 cells, a population that excluded terminally differentiated effector memory CD45RA+ cells. This CDR3 has 17 residues. V dropped 0 bases and J dropped 0; count of bases not matched to a gene: 5. Germline V gene sequence: CDR1 SGHRS, CDR2 YFSETQ. It was at deep level that the assay was run. In the original processing: ImmunoSEQ sequences covered only the junction and lacked quality scores; filtering therefore differed. Data came from immunoSEQ multiplex PCR; TCRdb stores just in-frame clones and leaves some out. V and J calls and clone size are given by that table; D and trimming were obtained from the DNA. The sample yields hundreds of thousands of clones, just under 97% seen once.

The sample taken for sequencing was naive CD8+ T cells sorted from blood. This rearrangement joins TRBV5-1 to TRBJ2-2, with 7 bases identical to TRBD2. This TCR was sampled from a woman aged 25-40 years in good health. CDR3 region: CASSLAETSTNTGELFF. In nucleotides, the CDR3 is TGCGCCAGCAGCTTGGCCGAGACTAGCACGAACACCGGGGAGCTGTTTTTT.